The clone carrying this T cell receptor beta chain was detected only a few times. Its target is unknown. The data were taken from a study of cytomegalovirus exposure and HLA in healthy donors. Study-level points and caveats: The authors confirmed in vitro that a few CMV-associated chains were specific for CMV antigens. Later analysis reportedly placed an Asian-associated ancestry cluster below the roughly 670-donor mean in N-insertions. Cytomegalovirus status was reportedly diagnosed by the classifier with high sensitivity and specificity.

This CDR3 spans 17 amino acids. V shed 3 bases and J 7 bases; nucleotides not matched to a gene: 12. Germline V CDR1 and CDR2: SGDLS, YYNGEE. In the PCR, 60 Vbeta and 13 Jbeta primers were used. TCRdb's table, derived via immunoSEQ multiplex PCR, lists solely in-frame clones and lacks some. The sample holds about 110,000 clones; 60% to 75% are singletons and the top ten take 2.5% to 3%. Sequenced input: PBMCs. This TCR was recovered from a male donor in good health and CMV-seropositive. The V call is TRBV9, the J call TRBJ1-6; TRBD1 matches 8 bases. The CDR3 bases are TGTGCCAGCAGCGGGGGACTCCCCGGGACAGGCAATTCACCCCTCCACTTT. Protein: CASSGGLPGTGNSPLHF.